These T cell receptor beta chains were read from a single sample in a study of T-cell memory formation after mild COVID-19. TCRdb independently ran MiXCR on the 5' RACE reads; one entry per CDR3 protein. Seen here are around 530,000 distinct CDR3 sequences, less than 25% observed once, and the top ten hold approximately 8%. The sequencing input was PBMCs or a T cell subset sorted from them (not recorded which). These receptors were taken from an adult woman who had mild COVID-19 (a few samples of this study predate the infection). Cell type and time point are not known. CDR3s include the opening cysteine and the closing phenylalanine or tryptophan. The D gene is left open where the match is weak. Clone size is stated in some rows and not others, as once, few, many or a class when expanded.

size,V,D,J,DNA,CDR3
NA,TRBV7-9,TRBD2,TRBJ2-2,TGTGCCAGCAGCTCCCCGTCTAGCGGGAGGCACACCGGGGAGCTGTTTTTT,CASSSPSSGRHTGELFF
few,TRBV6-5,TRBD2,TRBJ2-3,TGTGCCAGCAGTTACTCGAGGTTTATCGGGACTAGCAGCACAGATACGCAGTATTTT,CASSYSRFIGTSSTDTQYF
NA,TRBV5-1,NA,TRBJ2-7,TGCGCCAGCAGCTTGGAGGCCAGGACCTACGAGCAGTACTTC,CASSLEARTYEQYF
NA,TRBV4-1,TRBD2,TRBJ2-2,TGCGCCAGCAGCCATATAGGGCTACTAGCGGGGGGGCCGGACGGGGAGCTGTTTTTT,CASSHIGLLAGGPDGELFF
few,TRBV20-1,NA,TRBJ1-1,TGCAGTGCTAAATGGGCGCCTGAAGCTTTCTTT,CSAKWAPEAFF
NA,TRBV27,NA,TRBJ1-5,TGTGCCAGCAGTTTCCAGCTCAATCAGCCCCAGCATTTT,CASSFQLNQPQHF
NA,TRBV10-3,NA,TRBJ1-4,TGTGCCATCAGTGAGTCCAGTCAGGGCCGTTCCTTAGCGGTAAATGAAAAACTGTTTTTT,CAISESSQGRSLAVNEKLFF
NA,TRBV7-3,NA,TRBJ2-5,TGTGCCAGCAGCCTCCTACCGGGCCCAGAAGAGACCCAGTACTTC,CASSLLPGPEETQYF
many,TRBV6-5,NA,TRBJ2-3,TGTGCCAGCAGTTACGTAGGACACAGTGGAGATACGCAGTATTTT,CASSYVGHSGDTQYF
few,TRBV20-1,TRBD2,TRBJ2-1,TGCAGTGCTAGAGAAAGCGGGGGGTCCTACAATGAGCAGTTCTTC,CSARESGGSYNEQFF
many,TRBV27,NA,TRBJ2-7,TGTGCCAGCAGTTTATCGCCCCTCTACTACGAGCAGTACTTC,CASSLSPLYYEQYF
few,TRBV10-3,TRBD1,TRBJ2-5,TGTGCCATCAGTGAGCGACAGGGAATGGAGACCCAGTACTTC,CAISERQGMETQYF
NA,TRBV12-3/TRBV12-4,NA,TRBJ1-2,TGTGCCAGCAGTTTAGTTCAGGACCTCTATGGCTACACCTTC,CASSLVQDLYGYTF
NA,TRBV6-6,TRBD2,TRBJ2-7,TGTGCCAGCACCCCGGGGCTAGCGGGAGGTTCGGCCTACGAGCAGTACTTC,CASTPGLAGGSAYEQYF
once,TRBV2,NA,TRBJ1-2,TGTGCCAGCAACCGCAATGGCCCAAAAAGCTATGGCTACACCTTC,CASNRNGPKSYGYTF
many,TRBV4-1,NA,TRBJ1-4,TGCGCCAGCAGCCGAGGCCAAACCGTAAACTCGAGAATTACAACTAATGAAAAACTGTTTTTT,CASSRGQTVNSRITTNEKLFF
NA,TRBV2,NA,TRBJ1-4,TGTGCCAGCAGGGAGCGGGGAGGGTATGAAAAACTGTTTTTT,CASRERGGYEKLFF
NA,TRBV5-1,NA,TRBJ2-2,TGCGCCAGCAGCTTGGTGCCACCCCCAGGCGGGGAGCTGTTTTTT,CASSLVPPPGGELFF
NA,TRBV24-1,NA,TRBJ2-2,TGTGCCACCAGTGATTTAACCGGGGAGCTGTTTTTT,CATSDLTGELFF
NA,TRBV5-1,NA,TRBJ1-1,TGCGCCAGCAGCTCGGCGGTTGGGGTGAACACTGAAGCTTTCTTT,CASSSAVGVNTEAFF
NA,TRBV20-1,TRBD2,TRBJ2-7,TGCAGTGGGGAGGGGCAGGGCTACGAGCAGTACTTC,CSGEGQGYEQYF
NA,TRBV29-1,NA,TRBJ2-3,TGCAGCGGACAAGCTACAGAAGGTACGCAGTATTTT,CSGQATEGTQYF
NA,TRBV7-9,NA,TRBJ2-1,TGTGCCAGCAGCTCCCGGCGGCACAATGAGCAGTTCTTC,CASSSRRHNEQFF
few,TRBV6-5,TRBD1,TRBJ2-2,TGTGCCAGCAACCTAGACAGGGCGGACACCGGGGAGCTGTTTTTT,CASNLDRADTGELFF
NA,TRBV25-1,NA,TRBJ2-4,TGTGCCAGCAGCGCAATCAGCATTCAGTACTTC,CASSAISIQYF
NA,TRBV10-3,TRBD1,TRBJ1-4,TGTGCCACCCTGGGACAGGGGGATGAAAAACTGTTTTTT,CATLGQGDEKLFF
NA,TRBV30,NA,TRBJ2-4,TGTGCCTTGGAACAGGGAAACATTCAGTACTTC,CALEQGNIQYF